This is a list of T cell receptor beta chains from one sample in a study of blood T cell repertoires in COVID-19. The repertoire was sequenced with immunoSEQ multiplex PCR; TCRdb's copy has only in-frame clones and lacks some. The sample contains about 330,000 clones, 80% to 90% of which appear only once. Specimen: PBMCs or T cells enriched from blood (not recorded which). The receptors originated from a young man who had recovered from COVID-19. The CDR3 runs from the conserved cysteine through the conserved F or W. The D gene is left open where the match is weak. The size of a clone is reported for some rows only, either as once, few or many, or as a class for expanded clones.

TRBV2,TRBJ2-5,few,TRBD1,TGTGCCAGCAGACCGGACAGGAGCCAAGAGACCCAGTACTTC,CASRPDRSQETQYF
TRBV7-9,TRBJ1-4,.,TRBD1,TGTGCCAGCAGCTCGGGACAGGGAAGACTGTTTTTT,CASSSGQGRLFF
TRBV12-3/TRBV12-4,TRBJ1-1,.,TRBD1,TGTGCCAGCAGTACTACAGGGGGCGCCGGGGCTTTCTTT,CASSTTGGAGAFF
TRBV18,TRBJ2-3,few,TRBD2,TGTGCCAGCTCGAAGACGGGTAGCGGGGGGATGAGCACAGATACGCAGTATTTT,CASSKTGSGGMSTDTQYF
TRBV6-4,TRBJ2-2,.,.,TGTGCCAGCAGTGACGGGGGCGCAGGCGGGGAGCTGTTTTTT,CASSDGGAGGELFF
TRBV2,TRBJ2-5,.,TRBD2,TGTGCCAGCAGTATGGGACTAGTCGCAGAGACCCAGTACTTC,CASSMGLVAETQYF
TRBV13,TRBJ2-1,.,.,TGTGCCAGCAGTTTTACTAGCAATGAGCAGTTCTTC,CASSFTSNEQFF
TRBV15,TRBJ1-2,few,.,TGTGCCACCAGCCGGGACAATAGGGGCTACACCTTC,CATSRDNRGYTF
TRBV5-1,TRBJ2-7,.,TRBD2,TGCGCCAGCACTCCTCGACTAGCGGGGAAAGAGCAGTACTTC,CASTPRLAGKEQYF
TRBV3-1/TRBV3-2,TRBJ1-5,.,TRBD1,TGTGCCAGCAGCCCGACAGGGGGCGGATTTCAGCCCCAGCATTTT,CASSPTGGGFQPQHF
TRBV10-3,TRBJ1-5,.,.,TGTGCCATCAGTGAGTCCTTACACAATAACCAGCCCCAGCATTTT,CAISESLHNNQPQHF
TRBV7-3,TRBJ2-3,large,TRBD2,TGTGCCAGCAGCCGACTAGCGGGGGTAGATACGCAGTATTTT,CASSRLAGVDTQYF
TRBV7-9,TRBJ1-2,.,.,TGTGCCAGCAGCGGGCGGACAGCAGTCTATGGCTACACCTTC,CASSGRTAVYGYTF
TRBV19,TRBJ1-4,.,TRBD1,TGTGCCAGTAGCAGGGGGAGCCTTAGGAATGAAAAACTGTTTTTT,CASSRGSLRNEKLFF
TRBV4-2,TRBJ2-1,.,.,TGTGCCAGCAGCCAAGAGTGGGCCCACTACAATGAGCAGTTCTTC,CASSQEWAHYNEQFF
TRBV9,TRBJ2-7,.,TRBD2,TGTGCCAGCAGCGTTAGACTAGCGGGGGACGAGCAGTACTTC,CASSVRLAGDEQYF
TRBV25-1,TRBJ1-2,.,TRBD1,TGTGCCAGCAGTGAATCGGGACAGGGATTTCATGGCTACACCTTC,CASSESGQGFHGYTF
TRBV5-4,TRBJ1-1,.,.,TGTGCCAGCAGCGCGGGACCGATTGGTTTCAACACTGAAGCTTTCTTT,CASSAGPIGFNTEAFF
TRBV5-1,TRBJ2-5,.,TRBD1,TGCGCCAGCAGCTTGGGACAGGGGGAGACCCAGTACTTC,CASSLGQGETQYF
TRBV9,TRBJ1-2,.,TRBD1,TGTGCCAGCAGCGTAGCTACCGGGGACAGGGGGCGAGGATATGGCTACACCTTC,CASSVATGDRGRGYGYTF
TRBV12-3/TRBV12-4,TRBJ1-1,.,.,TGTGCCAGCAGTTTCATATTGGGACACGGAGCTTTCTTT,CASSFILGHGAFF
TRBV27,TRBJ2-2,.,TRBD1,TGTGCCAGCAGGATACAGGGGTACTCCGGGGAGCTGTTTTTT,CASRIQGYSGELFF
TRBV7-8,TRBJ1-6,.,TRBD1,TGTGCCAGCAGCCTACAGGGGGCGGGTAGTTCACCCCTCCACTTT,CASSLQGAGSSPLHF
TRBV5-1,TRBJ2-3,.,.,TGCGCCAGCAGCTTTCAGGGATCAGATACGCAGTATTTT,CASSFQGSDTQYF
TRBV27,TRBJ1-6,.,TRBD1,TGTGCCAGTTCCGGGACAGTTGATCGATCCCTCCACTTT,CASSGTVDRSLHF
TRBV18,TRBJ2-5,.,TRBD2,TGTGCCAGCTCATTAGCGGGGAAAGAGACCCAGTACTTC,CASSLAGKETQYF
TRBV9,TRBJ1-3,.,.,TGTGCCAGCAGCTCTGGAGGGGACACCATATATTTT,CASSSGGDTIYF
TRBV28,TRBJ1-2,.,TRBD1,TGTGCCAGCAGTCCGCAGGGGGTGGGCTATGGCTACACCTTC,CASSPQGVGYGYTF
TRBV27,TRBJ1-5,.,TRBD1,TGTGCCAGCAGTTTAAGGACAGGGCTTGGCCAGCCCCAGCATTTT,CASSLRTGLGQPQHF
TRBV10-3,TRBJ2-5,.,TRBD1,TGTGCCATCAGGACAGGGGAAGAGACCCAGTACTTC,CAIRTGEETQYF
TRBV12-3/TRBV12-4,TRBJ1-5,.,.,TGTGCCAGCAGTTTCTTAAATCAGCCCCAGCATTTT,CASSFLNQPQHF
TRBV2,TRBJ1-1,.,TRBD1,TGTGCCAGCAGTCGTGGACAGGGCACTGAAGCTTTCTTT,CASSRGQGTEAFF
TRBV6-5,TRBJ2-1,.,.,TGTGCCAGCAGTTACTTCCAGGGTAGCTCCTACAATGAGCAGTTCTTC,CASSYFQGSSYNEQFF
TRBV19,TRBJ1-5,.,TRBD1,TGTGCCAGTACATCTCCGCAGGGGGCACAGCCCCAGCATTTT,CASTSPQGAQPQHF
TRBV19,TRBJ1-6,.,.,TGTGCCAGTAGTATCCACCAGGGGAGCTCCTATAATTCACCCCTCCACTTT,CASSIHQGSSYNSPLHF
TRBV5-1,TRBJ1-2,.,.,TGCGCCAGCAGCTTGGAGGCGGCCGGGGGCTACACCTTC,CASSLEAAGGYTF
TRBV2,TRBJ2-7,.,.,TGTGCCACCAGGGGAGCCTACGAGCAGTACTTC,CATRGAYEQYF
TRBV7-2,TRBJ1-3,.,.,TGTGCCAGCAGCTTAAGGGGGTGGGGAAACACCATATATTTT,CASSLRGWGNTIYF
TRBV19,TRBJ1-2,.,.,TGTGCCAGTAGCAGTTGGGGAGTTGACTATGGCTACACCTTC,CASSSWGVDYGYTF
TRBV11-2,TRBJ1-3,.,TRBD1,TGTGCCAGCAGCTCGGGACAGGGTGTGGACACCATATATTTT,CASSSGQGVDTIYF
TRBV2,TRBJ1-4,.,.,TGTGCCAGCAGTGAACGCGGGCGGAATGAAAAACTGTTTTTT,CASSERGRNEKLFF
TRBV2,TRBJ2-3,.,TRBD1,TGTGCCAGCAGTGGACAGGGCGTAGATACGCAGTATTTT,CASSGQGVDTQYF
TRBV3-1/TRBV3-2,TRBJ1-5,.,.,TGTGCCAGCAGCGCAAGACACTCGGGGCAGCCCCAGCATTTT,CASSARHSGQPQHF
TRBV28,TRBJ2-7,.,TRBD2,TGTGCCAGCAGTCCCTCCCAGCGGGGGAGCTCCTACGAGCAGTACTTC,CASSPSQRGSSYEQYF
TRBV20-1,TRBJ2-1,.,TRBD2,TGCAGTGCTAGGAGCGGGGCCTCACAGTTCTTC,CSARSGASQFF
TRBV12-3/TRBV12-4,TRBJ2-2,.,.,TGTGCCAGCAGTTTGTTGGGGCGCGGGGAGCTGTTTTTT,CASSLLGRGELFF
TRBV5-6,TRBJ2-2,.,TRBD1,TGTGCCAGCGACAGGGTGTACGGCGGGGAGCTGTTTTTT,CASDRVYGGELFF
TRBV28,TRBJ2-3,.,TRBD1,TGTGCCAGCAGCACCCGGGACAGAGACACAGATACGCAGTATTTT,CASSTRDRDTDTQYF
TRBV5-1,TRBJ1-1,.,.,TGCGCCAGCAGCTTGTTTGGGGAGACTGAAGCTTTCTTT,CASSLFGETEAFF
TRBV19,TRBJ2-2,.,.,TGTGCCAGTAGTATACCGGGATCGAACACCGGGGAGCTGTTTTTT,CASSIPGSNTGELFF
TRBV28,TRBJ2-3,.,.,TGTGCCGGGGGACAACTTAGCACAGATACGCAGTATTTT,CAGGQLSTDTQYF
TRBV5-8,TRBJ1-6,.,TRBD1,TGTGCCAGCAGCTCACGACAGGGAGATAATTCACCCCTCCACTTT,CASSSRQGDNSPLHF